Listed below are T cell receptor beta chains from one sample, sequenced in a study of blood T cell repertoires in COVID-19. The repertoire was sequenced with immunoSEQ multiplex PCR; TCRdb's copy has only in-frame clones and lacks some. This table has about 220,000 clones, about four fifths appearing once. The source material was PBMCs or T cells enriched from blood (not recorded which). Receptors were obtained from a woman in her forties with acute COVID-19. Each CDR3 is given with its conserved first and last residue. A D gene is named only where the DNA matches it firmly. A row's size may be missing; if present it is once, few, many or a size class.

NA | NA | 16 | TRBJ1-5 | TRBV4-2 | TGTGCCAGCAGCCAAGGTCGGCAGGGGCCCGATCAGCCCCAGCATTTT | CASSQGRQGPDQPQHF
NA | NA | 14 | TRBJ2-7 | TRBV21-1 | TGTGCCAGCAGCCAAACCCCAGTTCCCTACGAGCAGTACTTC | CASSQTPVPYEQYF
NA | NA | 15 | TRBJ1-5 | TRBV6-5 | TGTGCCAGCAGTTACTCGTCGGGGTTCGATCAGCCCCAGCATTTT | CASSYSSGFDQPQHF
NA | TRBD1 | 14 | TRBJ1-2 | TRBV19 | TGTGCCAGTTTGTCCTCCGGGACAGGGGACGGCTACACCTTC | CASLSSGTGDGYTF
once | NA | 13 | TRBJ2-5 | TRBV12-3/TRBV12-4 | TGTGCCAGCAGTTTTTACAGGAAAGAGACCCAGTACTTC | CASSFYRKETQYF
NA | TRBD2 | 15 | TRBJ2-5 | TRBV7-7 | TGTGCCAGCAGCTCACGACTAGCGGGGGAAGAGACCCAGTACTTC | CASSSRLAGEETQYF
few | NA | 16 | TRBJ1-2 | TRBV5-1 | TGCGCCAGCATCCCTGGGACATACTCCTCTAACTATGGCTACACCTTC | CASIPGTYSSNYGYTF
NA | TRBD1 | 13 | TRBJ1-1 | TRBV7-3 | TGTGCCAGCAGCCTACGACAGGGGAGGAGAGCTTTCTTT | CASSLRQGRRAFF
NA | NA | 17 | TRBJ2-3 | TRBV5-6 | TGTGCCAGCAGCAACCAACAGGGGAGGTTAAGCACAGATACGCAGTATTTT | CASSNQQGRLSTDTQYF
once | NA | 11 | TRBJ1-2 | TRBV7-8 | TGTGCCAGCAGCCCCACATTTGGCTACACCTTC | CASSPTFGYTF
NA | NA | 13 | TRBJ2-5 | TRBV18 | TGTGCCAGCTCACTCACGAGGGAAGAGACCCAGTACTTC | CASSLTREETQYF
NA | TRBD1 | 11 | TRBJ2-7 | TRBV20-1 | TGCAGTGCTAGAGATCAGGGGGCGCAGTACTTC | CSARDQGAQYF
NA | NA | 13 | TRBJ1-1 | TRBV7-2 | TGTGCCAGCAGCTTAATCCAGAACACTGAAGCTTTCTTT | CASSLIQNTEAFF
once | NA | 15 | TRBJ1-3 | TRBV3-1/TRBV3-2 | TGTGCCAGCAGCCAAGATAGCAGCTCTGGAAACACCATATATTTT | CASSQDSSSGNTIYF
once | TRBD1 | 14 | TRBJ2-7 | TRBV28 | TGTGCCAGCAGTTTTTCCGGCAGGGGGCTTGAGCAGTACTTC | CASSFSGRGLEQYF
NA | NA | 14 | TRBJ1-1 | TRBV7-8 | TGTGCCAGCAGCTTAGTCGGAGAGGGAACTGAAGCTTTCTTT | CASSLVGEGTEAFF
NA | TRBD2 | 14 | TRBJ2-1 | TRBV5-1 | TGCGCCAGCAGCTTGGATTGGACTAGCGGGGAGCAGTTCTTC | CASSLDWTSGEQFF
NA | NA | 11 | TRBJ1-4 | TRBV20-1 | TGCAGTGCTTCCAGGAATGAAAAACTGTTTTTT | CSASRNEKLFF
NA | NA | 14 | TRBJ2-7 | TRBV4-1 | TGCGCCAGCAGCCAAGATTCGGGGGTCTACGAGCAGTACTTC | CASSQDSGVYEQYF
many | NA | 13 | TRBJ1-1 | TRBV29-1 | TGCAGCGTTGCCGACAGGCTGAACACTGAAGCTTTCTTT | CSVADRLNTEAFF
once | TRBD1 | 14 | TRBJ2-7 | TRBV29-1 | TGCAGCGTTGAGACAGGGATCGGGTCCTACGAGCAGTACTTC | CSVETGIGSYEQYF
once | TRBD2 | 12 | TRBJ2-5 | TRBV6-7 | TGTGCCAGGACTAGCGGCGGGGAGACCCAGTACTTC | CARTSGGETQYF
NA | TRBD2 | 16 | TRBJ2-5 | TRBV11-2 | TGTGCCAGCAGCCCGTTAGCGGGGCCCTCCGGGGGGACCCAGTACTTC | CASSPLAGPSGGTQYF
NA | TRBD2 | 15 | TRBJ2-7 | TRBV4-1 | TGCGCCAGCAGCCAAATACTAGCGGGAAGCTACGAGCAGTACTTC | CASSQILAGSYEQYF
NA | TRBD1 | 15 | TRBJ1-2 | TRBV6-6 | TGTGCCAGCTTGACAGGGGGCTCGTCGGACTATGGCTACACCTTC | CASLTGGSSDYGYTF
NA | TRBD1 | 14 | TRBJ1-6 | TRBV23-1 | TGCGCCAGCAGTCATCGGACAGGGGATTCACCCCTCCACTTT | CASSHRTGDSPLHF
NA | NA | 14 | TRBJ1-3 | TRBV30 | TGTGCCTGGAGTGTACGTAGAACTGGAAACACCATATATTTT | CAWSVRRTGNTIYF
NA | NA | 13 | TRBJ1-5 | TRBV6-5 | TGTGCCAGCAGGTTACAGGGAAATCAGCCCCAGCATTTT | CASRLQGNQPQHF
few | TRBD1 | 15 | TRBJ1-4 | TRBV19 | TGTGCCAGTAGTGGCCGGACAGGGGTTTTAGAAAAACTGTTTTTT | CASSGRTGVLEKLFF
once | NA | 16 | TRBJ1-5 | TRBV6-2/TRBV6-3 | TGTGCCAGCAGTTATGAAGGAGGGGCAGTTGGTCAGCCCCAGCATTTT | CASSYEGGAVGQPQHF
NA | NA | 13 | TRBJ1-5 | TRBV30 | TGTGCCTGGAGTGTATATAGCAATCAGCCCCAGCATTTT | CAWSVYSNQPQHF
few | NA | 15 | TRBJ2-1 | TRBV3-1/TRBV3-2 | TGTGCCAGCAGCCCAACCGACAGGTCGGGCAATGAGCAGTTCTTC | CASSPTDRSGNEQFF
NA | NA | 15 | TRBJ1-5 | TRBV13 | TGTGCCAGCAGCCGGGGACACCTTAGCAATCAGCCCCAGCATTTT | CASSRGHLSNQPQHF
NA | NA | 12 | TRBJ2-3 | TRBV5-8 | TGTGCCAGCAGCTTGGACATGGTTACGCAGTATTTT | CASSLDMVTQYF
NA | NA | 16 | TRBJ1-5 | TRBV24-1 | TGTGCCACCCCCGAGGAGGACCTCTATAGCAATCAGCCCCAGCATTTT | CATPEEDLYSNQPQHF
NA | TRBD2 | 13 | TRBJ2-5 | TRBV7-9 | TGTGCCAGCAGCTGGGGACTAGAGGAGACCCAGTACTTC | CASSWGLEETQYF
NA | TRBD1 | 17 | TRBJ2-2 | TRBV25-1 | TGTGCCAGCAGTATACCGGGACAGGGAATTGTCACCGGGGAGCTGTTTTTT | CASSIPGQGIVTGELFF